The 13 T cell receptor beta chains listed next were all sequenced from one sample in a study of OX40 agonist ivuxolimab in advanced cancers. The library was prepared using the immunoSEQ multiplex PCR assay. The source is immuneACCESS, and TCRdb retained only in-frame sequences with V and J called. Part of the clones is not carried over; for the studies checked, unresolved V genes explain less than half of this, and the remainder is unexplained. Within this sample are around 14,000 clones, with about 93% of them counted one time only. Roughly 22% of the sample rests with the top ten. The source was CD4+ or CD8+ T cells sorted from blood, collected in a trial of the OX40 agonist ivuxolimab. The receptors stem from an adult with an advanced solid tumor such as melanoma, head and neck, liver or kidney cancer.

The rearrangement uses TRBV5-4 and TRBJ2-1; D remains unclear. This CDR3 region has 12 residues. Deletions cut 1 base from V and 7 bases from J, with 6 bases between. Germline CDR1 and CDR2: SGHNT and YYREEE (reference sequence). The CDR3 protein is CASSLSYNEQFF. DNA of the CDR3: TGTGCCAGCAGCTTGTCTTATAATGAGCAGTTCTTC.

V usage is TRBV30 and J usage is TRBJ1-1, with a possible D match to TRBD1 (6 bases). Germline CDR1 is GTSNPN and CDR2 is SVGIG (reference sequence). This CDR3 region has 13 residues. The V end was cut by 2 bases, the J end by 2 bases, with 9 bases between. The chain's CDR3 is CAWSMTGNTEAFF. For the CDR3, the DNA is TGTGCCTGGAGTATGACAGGCAACACTGAAGCTTTCTTT.

V gene TRBV7-2 combines with J gene TRBJ1-5, with D uncertain. Trimming took off 1 base at V and 7 bases at J, with 14 bases between the two ends. Germline loops: CDR1 SGHTA, CDR2 FQGNSA. The CDR3 is 15 residues long. The CDR3 bases are TGTGCCAGCAGCTTAGGATGGGGATCTGGGCAGCCCCAGCATTTT. This translates into CASSLGWGSGQPQHF.

This chain connects TRBV5-5 to TRBJ2-2; D is undetermined. The CDR3 runs to 14 residues. V was cut by 0 bases and J by 0 bases, with 3 bases left in between. Germline V gene lookup returns CDR1 SGHKS and CDR2 YYEKEE (reference sequence). The CDR3 loop reads CASSLGSNTGELFF. The DNA for the CDR3 is TGTGCCAGCAGCTTGGGTTCGAACACCGGGGAGCTGTTTTTT.

The V and J genes are TRBV5-6 and TRBJ1-5, with D maybe TRBD1 (6 bases). Trimming took off 1 base at V and 5 bases at J, with 16 bases between the two ends. The CDR3 sequence is 16 residues long. CDR1 and CDR2 from the germline V gene are SGHDT and YYEEEE. CDR3 loop: CASSLWGHRKYQPQHF. The CDR3, as DNA: TGTGCCAGCAGCTTGTGGGGACATCGGAAATATCAGCCCCAGCATTTT.

A word on this clone: Other DNA sequences of this sample code for an identical CDR3. The rearrangement uses TRBV4-1 and TRBJ2-3; D is ambiguous. Looked up from germline, CDR1 is MGHRA and CDR2 is YSYEKL. Trimming took 0 bases from V and 0 from J, leaving 10 bases between them. CDR3 length equals 16 residues. The CDR3 nucleotides are TGCGCCAGCAGCCAAGAGACGGGTCCTAGCACAGATACGCAGTATTTT. Translation gives CASSQETGPSTDTQYF.

The rearrangement joins TRBV18 to TRBJ1-2; D is ambiguous. The CDR3 loop spans 14 amino acids. V lost 3 bases and J 6 bases, leaving 14 bases between the germline ends. The germline V gene has CDR1 KGHSH and CDR2 LQKENI. In nucleotides, the CDR3 is TGTGCCAGCTCACCCATGGGCCCGCATGATGGCTACACCTTC. Residues: CASSPMGPHDGYTF.

The chain employs TRBV2 and TRBJ2-3, with TRBD2 identical over 7 bases. Germline V lookup: CDR1 SNHLY, CDR2 FYNNEI. The CDR3 consists of 15 residues. With V trimmed by 8 bases and J by 2 bases, 10 bases remained unmatched. In DNA form, the CDR3 reads TGTGCCAGCCCCCCCCAGCGGGGAACCACAGATACGCAGTATTTT. Translated, it gives CASPPQRGTTDTQYF.

V is TRBV2 and J is TRBJ1-5, with D perhaps matching TRBD1 (6 bases). V was shortened by 2 bases and J by 0 bases, with 20 bases between the two germline ends. Germline V CDR1 and CDR2: SNHLY, FYNNEI. The CDR3 has 19 amino acids. For the CDR3, the DNA is TGTGCCAGCAGTGAAAGGGACCCGACAGGCTACAATAGCAATCAGCCCCAGCATTTT. Its translation: CASSERDPTGYNSNQPQHF.

V is TRBV5-1 and J is TRBJ2-6, with 9 bases identical to TRBD1. Germline V gives CDR1 SGHRS, CDR2 YFSETQ. This CDR3 is built from 15 residues. J gave up 9 bases and V 3 bases, and 7 bases lay outside the gene matches. The CDR3 nucleotides are TGCGCCAGCAGCTCATACAGGGGGCAGGGCAACGTCCTGACTTTC. Translated: CASSSYRGQGNVLTF. Supplemented by reference TRBV5-1 and TRBJ2-6, the full variable domain reads KAGVTQTPRYLIKTRGQQVTLSCSPISGHRSVSWYQQTPGQGLQFLFEYFSETQRNKGNFPGRFSGRQFSNSRSEMNVSTLELGDSALYLCASSSYRGQGNVLTFGAGSRLTVL.

J is TRBJ1-6 and V is TRBV9, with D perhaps TRBD1 (5 bases). This CDR3 region has 14 residues. Germline V lookup: CDR1 SGDLS, CDR2 YYNGEE. Trimming removed 3 bases from V and 7 bases from J, with 11 bases in between. The CDR3 DNA sequence: TGTGCCAGCAGCGCGGGCGAGGGGAATTCACCCCTCCACTTT. It specifies CASSAGEGNSPLHF. The variable domain in full, completed from reference TRBV9 and TRBJ1-6, reads DSGVTQTPKHLITATGQRVTLRCSPRSGDLSVYWYQQSLDQGLQFLIQYYNGEERAKGNILERFSAQQFPDLHSELNLSSLELGDSALYFCASSAGEGNSPLHFGNGTRLTVT.

V is TRBV2 and J is TRBJ1-5; no clear D. This CDR3 is 14 amino acids long. CDR1 and CDR2 from the germline V gene are SNHLY and FYNNEI. V lost 3 bases and J 4 bases, leaving 10 bases between the germline ends. The CDR3 nucleotides read TGTGCCAGCAGTGAGTCAGATCGGAATCAGCCCCAGCATTTT. It is translated as CASSESDRNQPQHF.

The chain carries TRBV19 and TRBJ2-1; D is unclear. CDR3 length equals 14 residues. Germline values: CDR1 LNHDA, CDR2 SQIVND (reference sequence). V was shortened by 5 bases and J by 0 bases, with 8 bases between the two germline ends. The CDR3 spells CASSPFSSYNEQFF. CDR3 in DNA: TGTGCCAGTAGTCCGTTTAGCTCCTACAATGAGCAGTTCTTC.